Sequencing of this T cell receptor (beta chain) was carried out in a study of T cell responses to AZD1222 COVID-19 vaccine. To note about this clone: Its antigen is still unknown.

Deletions cut 4 bases from V and 4 bases from J, with 10 bases between. Germline V gene sequence: CDR1 SQVTM, CDR2 ANQGSEA. The CDR3 covers 12 residues. Produced via immunoSEQ multiplex PCR; TCRdb's table is partial and in-frame only. The sample carries 150,000 to 200,000 clones, approximately 91% recorded once. Study-wide points: Regions 160-218 and 743-854 held dominance among vaccine-associated CD4 TCRs, which spanned spike.

Sequences were derived from peripheral blood, sampled 28 days after the second AZD1222 dose. This receptor was taken from an adult who received the AZD1222 COVID-19 vaccine. The gene calls are TRBV29-1 and TRBJ1-2; a weak D match, TRBD1 (5 bases). CDR3 DNA: TGCAGCGTTGTGCTGGGACCCTATGGCTACACCTTC. Its protein product is CSVVLGPYGYTF.